This passage covers 14 T cell receptor beta chains from one sample sequenced in a study of blood T cell repertoires in COVID-19. Libraries were prepared by immunoSEQ multiplex PCR; TCRdb keeps only in-frame clonotypes and omits some of them. The sample gives under 300,000 clones, around 90% of which show up once; 2% to 2.5% is in the top ten. Material for sequencing was PBMCs or T cells enriched from blood (not recorded which). The receptors here all came from a woman aged 40 to 50 with acute COVID-19.

The chain is built from TRBV19 and TRBJ2-3; 10 bases align to TRBD1. There are 18 residues in the CDR3. V trimming: 4 bases; J trimming: 0 bases; junction bases outside the gene matches: 10. CDR1 LNHDA and CDR2 SQIVND come from the germline V gene (reference sequence). CDR3 in DNA: TGTGCCAGTAGTACCCTGGTCCCGGGACAGGGGAGCACAGATACGCAGTATTTT. It is translated as CASSTLVPGQGSTDTQYF.

The chain links TRBV6-2 or TRBV6-3 to TRBJ1-5; TRBD1 matches 7 bases. The CDR3 is 13 amino acids. With 6 bases clipped from V and 5 bases from J, the junction kept 4 bases outside the gene matches. CDR1 MNHEY and CDR2 SVGEGT come from the germline V gene. For the CDR3, the DNA is TGTGCCAGCAGCTGGGGACAGTATCAGCCCCAGCATTTT. Translating gives CASSWGQYQPQHF.

V is TRBV9 and J is TRBJ1-2; no definite D call. From germline, CDR1 is SGDLS and CDR2 YYNGEE. CDR3 length: 14 residues. V gave up 2 bases and J gave up 3 bases, with 11 bases separating them. In DNA, the CDR3 is TGTGCCAGCAGCGTCTTTTCAGGCGACTATGGCTACACCTTC. It yields the protein CASSVFSGDYGYTF. Based on the CDR3 plus reference TRBV9 and TRBJ1-2, the full variable domain is DSGVTQTPKHLITATGQRVTLRCSPRSGDLSVYWYQQSLDQGLQFLIQYYNGEERAKGNILERFSAQQFPDLHSELNLSSLELGDSALYFCASSVFSGDYGYTFGSGTRLTVV.

The rearrangement uses TRBV20-1 and TRBJ2-7; D may be TRBD2 (5 bases). The V end lost 3 bases, the J end lost 2 bases, and 17 bases lay between the germline ends. Germline V gene sequence: CDR1 DFQATT, CDR2 SNEGSKA (reference sequence). The CDR3 contains 15 residues. CDR3 sequence: CSASRAGPRAYEQYF. CDR3 in DNA: TGCAGTGCTAGTAGGGCGGGCCCTAGGGCCTACGAGCAGTACTTC.

The rearrangement joins TRBV6-6 to TRBJ2-5; 9 bases line up with TRBD2. Germline V gene sequence: CDR1 MNHNY, CDR2 SVGAGI (reference sequence). The CDR3 loop spans 16 amino acids. Unmatched junction bases numbered 10, after V lost 3 bases and J lost 5 bases. This CDR3 reads CASSYLPSGRSETQYF. CDR3 sequence (DNA): TGTGCCAGCAGTTATCTACCCAGCGGGAGGTCGGAGACCCAGTACTTC.

The chain uses TRBV4-1 and TRBJ1-6; D not certain. Looked up from germline, CDR1 is MGHRA and CDR2 is YSYEKL. The CDR3 consists of 13 residues. The ends were cut back, 3 bases at V and 8 bases at J, with 8 bases in the middle. This CDR3 reads CASSQVEDSPLHF. The CDR3 coding sequence is TGCGCCAGCAGCCAGGTAGAGGATTCACCCCTCCACTTT.

The chain has TRBV7-9 and TRBJ2-7, with D possibly TRBD2 on 5 matching bases. V was clipped by 4 bases and J by 6 bases, with 10 bases between them. The CDR3 has 12 amino acids. Germline V gene sequence: CDR1 SEHNR, CDR2 FQNEAQ (reference sequence). The chain's CDR3 is CASSYGLREQYF. The CDR3 DNA is TGTGCCAGCAGCTACGGACTCCGCGAGCAGTACTTC. The whole variable domain, remainder taken from reference TRBV7-9 and TRBJ2-7, is DTGVSQNPRHKITKRGQNVTFRCDPISEHNRLYWYRQTLGQGPEFLTYFQNEAQLEKSRLLSDRFSAERPKGSFSTLEIQRTEQGDSAMYLCASSYGLREQYFGPGTRLTVT.

This clone has a handful of counts. The CDR3 coding sequence is TGTGCCGGACGACCGGGACTAGCGGGAGAGACCGGGGAGCTGTTTTTT. Its protein is CAGRPGLAGETGELFF. The rearrangement links TRBV2 to TRBJ2-2, with 14 positions matching TRBD2. Per the germline V gene, CDR1 is SNHLY and CDR2 is FYNNEI. This CDR3 is built from 16 residues. After removal of 11 bases from V and 5 bases from J, the junction contained 10 bases not matched to a gene.

The chain joins TRBV7-3 to TRBJ1-1; D possibly corresponds to TRBD1 (5 bases). The CDR3 runs to 13 residues. V was cut by 5 bases and J by 7 bases, with 14 bases left in between. The germline gives CDR1 SGHTA, CDR2 FQGTGA. The CDR3 region has the DNA TGTGCCAGCAGCAAGCAGTTGGGGGGTGAAGCTTTCTTT. This codes for CASSKQLGGEAFF.

The V gene is TRBV5-1, the J gene TRBJ2-7; TRBD1 agrees at 9 bases. Germline V lookup: CDR1 SGHRS, CDR2 YFSETQ. The V segment lost 5 bases and the J segment 3 bases; nucleotides outside the gene matches: 15. This CDR3 spans 17 amino acids. The CDR3 sequence is CASRRTGGVTSGYEQYF. CDR3 in DNA: TGCGCCAGCAGACGAACAGGGGGCGTAACGTCGGGCTACGAGCAGTACTTC.

The CDR3 bases are TGTGCCAGCAGCTTAGCGTCAGGGCCCCAAGAGACCCAGTACTTC. Amino acid sequence: CASSLASGPQETQYF. The rearrangement uses TRBV7-9 and TRBJ2-5; perhaps TRBD1 as D (5 bases). V was clipped by 0 bases and J by 1 base, with 9 bases between them. Germline assignment: CDR1 SEHNR and CDR2 FQNEAQ (reference sequence). The CDR3 extends over 15 amino acids.

V gene TRBV14 combines with J gene TRBJ1-1, with D possibly being TRBD1 (5 bases). The CDR3 runs to 14 residues. V lost 2 bases and J lost 4, with 11 bases in between. The germline CDR1 and CDR2 sequences are SGHDN and FVKESK. CDR3 bases: TGTGCCAGCAGCCAACAGGGTAGGGCCACTGAAGCTTTCTTT. Protein product: CASSQQGRATEAFF. Filled out from reference TRBV14 and TRBJ1-1, the complete variable domain reads EAGVTQFPSHSVIEKGQTVTLRCDPISGHDNLYWYRRVMGKEIKFLLHFVKESKQDESGMPNNRFLAERTGGTYSTLKVQPAELEDSGVYFCASSQQGRATEAFFGQGTRLTVV.

The chain recombines TRBV13 with TRBJ2-1, with 7 nucleotides matching TRBD2. Germline loops: CDR1 PRHDT, CDR2 FYEKMQ (reference sequence). The CDR3 is 15 amino acids. V shed 5 bases, J shed 4 bases, and the junction held 8 bases outside the gene matches. The CDR3 nucleotides read TGTGCCAGCAGCGCCGGTGGGGGGGGTTACAATGAGCAGTTCTTC. It encodes CASSAGGGGYNEQFF.

This clone was recorded once. The genes are TRBV24-1 and TRBJ2-3; 8 bases fit TRBD2. Germline CDR1 reads KGHDR; CDR2 reads SFDVKD. Trimming cost V 1 base and J 4 bases; bases outside gene matches: 6. The CDR3 loop spans 16 amino acids. The CDR3 protein is CATSDFGRGVADTQYF. The CDR3 DNA reads TGTGCCACCAGTGATTTCGGGCGGGGGGTGGCAGATACGCAGTATTTT.